Included here is one T cell receptor beta chain sequence, with context. Its target is unknown. The study ran its PCR with 60 Vbeta and 13 Jbeta primers. This table comes from immunoSEQ multiplex PCR, and its TCRdb copy is limited to in-frame clones, with some not included. The sample contains approximately 170,000 clones, more than 65% of which appear only once. This entry belongs to a study of cytomegalovirus exposure and HLA in healthy donors. The study's findings and limits: TCR beta V segments were, for the most part, productive about 87% or about 30% of the time in an earlier analysis.

Trimming removed 3 bases at V and 0 bases at J, with 8 bases between. Per germline, CDR1 SGHTA and CDR2 FQGNSA. This CDR3 has 14 amino acids. Sequenced material: PBMCs. The V and J genes are TRBV7-2 and TRBJ1-2; D gene unclear. The clonotype comes from a man between 50 and 59 years old in good health and CMV-seropositive. CDR3 nucleotides: TGTGCCAGCAGCTTTGAGCTTACTAACTATGGCTACACCTTC. Translation gives CASSFELTNYGYTF.